This T cell receptor beta chain was found in a study of blood T cell repertoires in COVID-19. Study in general: Samples of COVID-19 (acute and convalescent) were obtained from the United States, Italy and Spain. Sources were T cells, B-cell-depleted T cells, or PBMCs; the material itself was cDNA or gDNA.

Losses at the gene ends were 1 base for V and 8 bases for J; bases not matched to a gene: 9. The germline CDR1 and CDR2 sequences are KGHSH and LQKENI. The CDR3 length is 16 residues. It was during active infection that Seattle patients were enrolled and then longitudinally followed. Per the original methods: Scientists estimated how many nucleated cells there were by amplifying reference gene primers. Profiling relied on immunoSEQ multiplex PCR, and the TCRdb table lists in-frame clones only, not all of them. V and J calls and clone size are copied from that table; D and trimming were computed from the DNA. The sample records 300,000 to 450,000 clones, roughly 90% being singletons.

Sequenced: peripheral blood. This receptor was obtained from a woman aged 25 to 39 with COVID-19, enrolled during active disease. The chain is built from TRBV18 and TRBJ1-2; 11 bases map to TRBD1. The CDR3: CASSPRIPGQGGGYTF. CDR3 nucleotide sequence: TGTGCCAGCTCACCACGGATACCGGGACAGGGGGGCGGCTACACCTTC.